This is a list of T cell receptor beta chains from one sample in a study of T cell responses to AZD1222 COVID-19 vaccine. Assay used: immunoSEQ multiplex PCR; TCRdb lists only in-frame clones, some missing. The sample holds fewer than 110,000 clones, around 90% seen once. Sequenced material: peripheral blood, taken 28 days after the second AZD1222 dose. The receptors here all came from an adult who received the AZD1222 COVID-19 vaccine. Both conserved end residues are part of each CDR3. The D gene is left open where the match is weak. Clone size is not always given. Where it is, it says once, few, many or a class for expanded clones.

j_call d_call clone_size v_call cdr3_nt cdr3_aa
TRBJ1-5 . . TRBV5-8 TGTGCCAGCAGCTTGGGCCCCCGAGGGCCTGGCAATCAGCCCCAGCATTTT CASSLGPRGPGNQPQHF
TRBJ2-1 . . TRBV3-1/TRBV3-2 TGTGCCAGCAGCCAAGATGGACTAACTAATGAGCAGTTCTTC CASSQDGLTNEQFF
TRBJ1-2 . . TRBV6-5 TGTGCCAGCAGTTACTCGTCCAGGGGAAAGGATGGCTACACCTTC CASSYSSRGKDGYTF
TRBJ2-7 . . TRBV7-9 TGTGCCAGCAGCTTAGGCGGCACCTACGAGCAGTACTTC CASSLGGTYEQYF
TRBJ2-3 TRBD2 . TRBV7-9 TGTGCCAGCAGCTTAGCTAGCGGGGCCGTCGGAGATACGCAGTATTTT CASSLASGAVGDTQYF
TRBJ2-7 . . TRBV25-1 TGTGCCAGCAGTGTCCAGGGTAGCTACGAGCAGTACTTC CASSVQGSYEQYF
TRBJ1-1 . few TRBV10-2 TGCGCCAGCAGTGAGAGTATGTTGGGACCGCTGAACACTGAAGCTTTCTTT CASSESMLGPLNTEAFF
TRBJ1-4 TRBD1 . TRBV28 TGTGCCAGCAGCCCCGTTCGACAGGGGCGGACTGAAAAACTGTTTTTT CASSPVRQGRTEKLFF
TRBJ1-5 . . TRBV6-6 TGTGCCAGCAGTTCCAAGGATCAGCCCCAGCATTTT CASSSKDQPQHF
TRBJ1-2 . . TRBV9 TGTGCCAGCAGCCCCGGTGGGAGGGAGCCCCACTATGGCTACACCTTC CASSPGGREPHYGYTF
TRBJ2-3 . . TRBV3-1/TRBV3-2 TGTGCCAGCAGCCAAGAAACCAGAACGCAGTATTTT CASSQETRTQYF
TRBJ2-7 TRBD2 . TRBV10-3 TGTGCCATCAGTGAGTGGACTAGCTCCTACGAGCAGTACTTC CAISEWTSSYEQYF
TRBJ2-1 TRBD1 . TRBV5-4 TGTGCCAGCAGCTTGGTTACCGGGACAGCACTCTACAATGAGCAGTTCTTC CASSLVTGTALYNEQFF
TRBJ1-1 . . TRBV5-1 TGCGCCAGCAGCTTGGCCGGGGCAGGGGCGTTGAACACTGAAGCTTTCTTT CASSLAGAGALNTEAFF
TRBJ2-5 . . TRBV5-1 TGCGCCAGCAGCTTAGGGACGGTCCAAGAGACCCAGTACTTC CASSLGTVQETQYF
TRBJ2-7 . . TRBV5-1 TGCGCCAGCAGCCGGGAGGGGACAGCAGCCTACGAGCAGTACTTC CASSREGTAAYEQYF
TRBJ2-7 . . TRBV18 TGTGCCAGCTCACCACGGCAGGGAATAGATTCGGAGTACTTC CASSPRQGIDSEYF
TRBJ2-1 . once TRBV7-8 TGTGCCAGCAGCCAAGTCGCAGGAGGCTACAATGAGCAGTTCTTC CASSQVAGGYNEQFF
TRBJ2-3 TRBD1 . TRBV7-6 TGTGCCAGCAGCTTAGACGGACAGGGGACAGATACGCAGTATTTT CASSLDGQGTDTQYF
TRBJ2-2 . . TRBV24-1 TGTGCCACCAGTGATAAGGAGACTTACACCGGGGAGCTGTTTTTT CATSDKETYTGELFF
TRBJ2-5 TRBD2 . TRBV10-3 TGTGCCATCGGTCGACTAGCGTCGAACCAAGAGACCCAGTACTTC CAIGRLASNQETQYF
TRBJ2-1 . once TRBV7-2 TGTGCCAGCAGCACCGCGAGGACAGCCTACAATGAGCAGTTCTTC CASSTARTAYNEQFF
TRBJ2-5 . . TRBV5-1 TGCGCCAGCAGCTTGGCCCCGCTCGAGGAGACCCAGTACTTC CASSLAPLEETQYF
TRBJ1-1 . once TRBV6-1 TGTGCCAGCAGTGAACACTCGAACACTGAAGCTTTCTTT CASSEHSNTEAFF
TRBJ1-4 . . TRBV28 TGTGCCAGCAGTTTGGGGGCCTCTGAAAAACTGTTTTTT CASSLGASEKLFF
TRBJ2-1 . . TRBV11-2 TGTGCCAGCAGCGCTAGCCATGAGCAGTTCTTC CASSASHEQFF
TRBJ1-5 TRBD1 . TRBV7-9 TGTGCCAGCAGCCTTGGGGGACAGGGGATGGATCAGCCCCAGCATTTT CASSLGGQGMDQPQHF
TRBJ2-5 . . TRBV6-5 TGTGCCAGCCAAGCGAACCGGGACCGCCAAGAGACCCAGTACTTC CASQANRDRQETQYF
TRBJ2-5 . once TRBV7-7 TGTGCCAGCAGCTTAGAGGGGGTTCCGTCGGAGACCCAGTACTTC CASSLEGVPSETQYF
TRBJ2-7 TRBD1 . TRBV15 TGTGCCACCAGCAGCCCGGGACAGGGTCTCTACGAGCAGTACTTC CATSSPGQGLYEQYF
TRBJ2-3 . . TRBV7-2 TGTGCCAGCAGCTTTACTTTCACAGATACGCAGTATTTT CASSFTFTDTQYF
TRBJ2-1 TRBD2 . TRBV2 TGTGCCAGCAGCCCCGGGACTAGGACCTACAATGAGCAGTTCTTC CASSPGTRTYNEQFF
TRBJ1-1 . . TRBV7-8 TGTGCCAGCAGCCGCGACACTAACACTGAAGCTTTCTTT CASSRDTNTEAFF
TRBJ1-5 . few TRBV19 TGTGCCAGTAGTATGCGTCAGAATAGCAATCAGCCCCAGCATTTT CASSMRQNSNQPQHF
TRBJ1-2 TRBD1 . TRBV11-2 TGTGCCAGCAGCTTGGAAGAAGACAGGGCTGGCTACACCTTC CASSLEEDRAGYTF
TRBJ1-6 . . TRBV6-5 TGTGCCAGCAGTCCCGGATCCTATAATTCACCCCTCCACTTT CASSPGSYNSPLHF
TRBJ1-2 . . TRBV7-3 TGTGCCAGCAGCTCGGGTCCATTTGACTATGGCTACACCTTC CASSSGPFDYGYTF
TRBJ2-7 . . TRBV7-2 TGTGCCAGCAGCCCAATGGAAGGGCGTTTATACGAGCAGTACTTC CASSPMEGRLYEQYF
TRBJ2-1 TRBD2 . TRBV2 TGTGCCAGCAGCCCAGGGCGGGGGTCGTACAATGAGCAGTTCTTC CASSPGRGSYNEQFF
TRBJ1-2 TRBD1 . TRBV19 TGTGCCAGTAGTCCAGGACAGGGCAACTATGGCTACACCTTC CASSPGQGNYGYTF
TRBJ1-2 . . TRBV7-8 TGTGCCAGCAGCTTAACTACGAAGGGTCCTAACTATGGCTACACCTTC CASSLTTKGPNYGYTF
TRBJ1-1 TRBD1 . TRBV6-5 TGTGCCAGCATCTCAGGGGGGATGAACACTGAAGCTTTCTTT CASISGGMNTEAFF
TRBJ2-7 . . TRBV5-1 TGCGCCAGCAGCTGGGGTCACGAGCAGTACTTC CASSWGHEQYF
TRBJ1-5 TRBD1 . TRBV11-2 TGTGCCAGCAGCCCCGGGACAGTCACCAATCAGCCCCAGCATTTT CASSPGTVTNQPQHF